This T cell receptor (beta chain) was captured by sequencing in a study of blood T cell repertoires in COVID-19. The wider study: Both acute and convalescent COVID-19 samples were obtained from the United States, Italy and Spain. Sample material is recorded as cDNA or gDNA derived from T cells, B-cell-depleted T cells, or PBMCs.

The CDR3 consists of 15 residues. In germline, CDR1 is DFQATT, CDR2 SNEGSKA (reference sequence). V lost 3 bases, J lost 2 bases, and 7 bases stayed unmatched. As processed by the authors: The authors estimated nucleated cell counts from reference gene primer amplification. This table comes from immunoSEQ multiplex PCR, and its TCRdb copy is limited to in-frame clones, with some not included. V and J calls and clone size come straight from that table; D and trimming were deduced from the DNA. Among over 20,000 clones listed, about 91% were seen once. The chain uses TRBV20-1 and TRBJ2-1, with TRBD1 matching 7 bases. Sequencing was performed on peripheral blood. This receptor was identified in a woman aged 70 to 79 with active COVID-19. The CDR3 spells CSASVGQGAYNEQFF. Written as DNA, the CDR3 is TGCAGTGCTAGTGTTGGCCAGGGGGCCTACAATGAGCAGTTCTTC.